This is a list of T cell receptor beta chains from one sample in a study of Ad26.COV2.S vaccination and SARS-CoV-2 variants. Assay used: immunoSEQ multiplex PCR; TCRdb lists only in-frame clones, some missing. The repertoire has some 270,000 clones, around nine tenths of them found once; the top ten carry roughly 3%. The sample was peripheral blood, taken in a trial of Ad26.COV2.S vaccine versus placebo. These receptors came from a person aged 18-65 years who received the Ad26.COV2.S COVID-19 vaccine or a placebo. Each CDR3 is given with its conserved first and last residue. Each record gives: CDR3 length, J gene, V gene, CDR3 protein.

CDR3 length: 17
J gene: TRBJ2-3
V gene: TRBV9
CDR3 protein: CASSVGRMGGGLDTQYF

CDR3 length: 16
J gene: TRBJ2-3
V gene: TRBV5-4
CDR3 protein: CASSSALAGVGDTQYF

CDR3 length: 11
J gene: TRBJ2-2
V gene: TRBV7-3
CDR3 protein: CASGTAGELFF

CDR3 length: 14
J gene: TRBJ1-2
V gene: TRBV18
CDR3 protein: CASSPLPEFYGYTF

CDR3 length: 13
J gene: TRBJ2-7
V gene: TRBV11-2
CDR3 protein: CASSFGTAYEQYF

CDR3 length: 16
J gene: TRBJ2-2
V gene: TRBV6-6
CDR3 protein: CASSYSAGLNTGELFF

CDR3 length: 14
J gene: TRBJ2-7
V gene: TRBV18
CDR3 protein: CASSPGLGAYEQYF

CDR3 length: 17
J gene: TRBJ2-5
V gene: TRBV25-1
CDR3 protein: CASSELGGGGYWETQYF

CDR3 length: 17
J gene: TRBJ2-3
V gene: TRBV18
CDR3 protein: CASSPPNRGGRTDTQYF

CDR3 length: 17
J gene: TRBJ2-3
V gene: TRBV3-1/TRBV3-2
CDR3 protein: CASSQEGLSGGSDTQYF

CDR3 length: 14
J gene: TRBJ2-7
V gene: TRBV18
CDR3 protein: CASSPPQRVYEQYF

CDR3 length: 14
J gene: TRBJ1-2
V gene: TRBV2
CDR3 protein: CASSERAGPYGYTF

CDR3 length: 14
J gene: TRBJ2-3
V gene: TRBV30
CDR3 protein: CAWRLAGGPYTQYF

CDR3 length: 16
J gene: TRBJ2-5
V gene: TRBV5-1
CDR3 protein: CASSNMGWGSQETQYF

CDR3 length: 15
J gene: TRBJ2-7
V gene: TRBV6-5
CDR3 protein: CASSSSIDTSYEQYF

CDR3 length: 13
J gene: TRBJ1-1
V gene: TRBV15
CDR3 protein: CATSRREYTEAFF

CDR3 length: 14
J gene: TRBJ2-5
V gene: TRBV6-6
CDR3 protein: CASSSRGQVGTQYF

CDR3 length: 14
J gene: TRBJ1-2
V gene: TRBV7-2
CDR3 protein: CASSLDRETYGYTF

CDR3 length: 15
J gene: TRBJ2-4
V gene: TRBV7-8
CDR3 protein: CASSLDRGLKNIQYF

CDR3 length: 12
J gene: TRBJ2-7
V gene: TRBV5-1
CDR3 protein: CASSLAGEGQYF

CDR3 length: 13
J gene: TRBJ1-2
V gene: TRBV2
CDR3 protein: CASSGGGALGYTF

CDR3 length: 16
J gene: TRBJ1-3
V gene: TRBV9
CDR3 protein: CASSARGQGSGNTIYF

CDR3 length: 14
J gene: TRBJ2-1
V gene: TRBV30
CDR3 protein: CAWIRLAGGPLEFF

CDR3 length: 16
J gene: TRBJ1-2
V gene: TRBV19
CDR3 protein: CASSAMTQGARYGYTF

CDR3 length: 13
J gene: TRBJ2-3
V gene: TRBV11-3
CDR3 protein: CASSSGGRDTQYF

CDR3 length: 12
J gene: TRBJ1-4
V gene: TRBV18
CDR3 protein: CASSPENEKLFF

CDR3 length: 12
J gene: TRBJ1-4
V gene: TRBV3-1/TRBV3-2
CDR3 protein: CASSQQQGILFF

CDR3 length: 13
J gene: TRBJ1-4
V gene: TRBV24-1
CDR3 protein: CATQGGIEGKLFF

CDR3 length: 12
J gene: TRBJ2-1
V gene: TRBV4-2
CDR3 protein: CASSQVDSEQFF

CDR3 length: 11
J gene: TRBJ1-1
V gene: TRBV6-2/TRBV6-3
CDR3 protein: CASSPVPEAFF

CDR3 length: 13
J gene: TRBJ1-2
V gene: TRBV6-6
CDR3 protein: CASTKGEGKGYTF

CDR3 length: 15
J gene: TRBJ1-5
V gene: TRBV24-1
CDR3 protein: CATRRGRLSNQPQHF

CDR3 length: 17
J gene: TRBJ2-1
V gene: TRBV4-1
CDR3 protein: CASSRSSGGRVFNEQFF

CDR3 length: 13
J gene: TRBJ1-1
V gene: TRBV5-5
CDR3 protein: CASSFPFNTEAFF

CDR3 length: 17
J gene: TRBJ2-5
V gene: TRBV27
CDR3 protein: CASSLSPHGGSQETQYF

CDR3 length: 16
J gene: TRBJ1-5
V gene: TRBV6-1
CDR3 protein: CASSEALGLSNQPQHF

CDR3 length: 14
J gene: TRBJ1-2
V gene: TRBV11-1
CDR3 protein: CASSQEDSGYGYTF

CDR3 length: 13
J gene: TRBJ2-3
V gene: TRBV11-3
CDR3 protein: CASSLPGGYTQYF

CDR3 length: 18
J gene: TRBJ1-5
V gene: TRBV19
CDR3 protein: CASSQPSLTMMGNQPQHF

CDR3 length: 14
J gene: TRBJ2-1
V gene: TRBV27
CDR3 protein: CASSPSRTYNEQFF

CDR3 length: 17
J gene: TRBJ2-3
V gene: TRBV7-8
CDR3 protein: CASSLGASGGLTDTQYF

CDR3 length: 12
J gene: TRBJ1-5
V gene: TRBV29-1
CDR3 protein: CSVGWSNQPQHF

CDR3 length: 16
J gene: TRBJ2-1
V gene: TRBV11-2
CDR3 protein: CASRQGGQRVYNEQFF

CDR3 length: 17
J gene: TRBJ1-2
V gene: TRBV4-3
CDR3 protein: CASSPPGQPISDYGYTF

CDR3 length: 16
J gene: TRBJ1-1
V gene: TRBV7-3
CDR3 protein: CASSLEAGGFNTEAFF